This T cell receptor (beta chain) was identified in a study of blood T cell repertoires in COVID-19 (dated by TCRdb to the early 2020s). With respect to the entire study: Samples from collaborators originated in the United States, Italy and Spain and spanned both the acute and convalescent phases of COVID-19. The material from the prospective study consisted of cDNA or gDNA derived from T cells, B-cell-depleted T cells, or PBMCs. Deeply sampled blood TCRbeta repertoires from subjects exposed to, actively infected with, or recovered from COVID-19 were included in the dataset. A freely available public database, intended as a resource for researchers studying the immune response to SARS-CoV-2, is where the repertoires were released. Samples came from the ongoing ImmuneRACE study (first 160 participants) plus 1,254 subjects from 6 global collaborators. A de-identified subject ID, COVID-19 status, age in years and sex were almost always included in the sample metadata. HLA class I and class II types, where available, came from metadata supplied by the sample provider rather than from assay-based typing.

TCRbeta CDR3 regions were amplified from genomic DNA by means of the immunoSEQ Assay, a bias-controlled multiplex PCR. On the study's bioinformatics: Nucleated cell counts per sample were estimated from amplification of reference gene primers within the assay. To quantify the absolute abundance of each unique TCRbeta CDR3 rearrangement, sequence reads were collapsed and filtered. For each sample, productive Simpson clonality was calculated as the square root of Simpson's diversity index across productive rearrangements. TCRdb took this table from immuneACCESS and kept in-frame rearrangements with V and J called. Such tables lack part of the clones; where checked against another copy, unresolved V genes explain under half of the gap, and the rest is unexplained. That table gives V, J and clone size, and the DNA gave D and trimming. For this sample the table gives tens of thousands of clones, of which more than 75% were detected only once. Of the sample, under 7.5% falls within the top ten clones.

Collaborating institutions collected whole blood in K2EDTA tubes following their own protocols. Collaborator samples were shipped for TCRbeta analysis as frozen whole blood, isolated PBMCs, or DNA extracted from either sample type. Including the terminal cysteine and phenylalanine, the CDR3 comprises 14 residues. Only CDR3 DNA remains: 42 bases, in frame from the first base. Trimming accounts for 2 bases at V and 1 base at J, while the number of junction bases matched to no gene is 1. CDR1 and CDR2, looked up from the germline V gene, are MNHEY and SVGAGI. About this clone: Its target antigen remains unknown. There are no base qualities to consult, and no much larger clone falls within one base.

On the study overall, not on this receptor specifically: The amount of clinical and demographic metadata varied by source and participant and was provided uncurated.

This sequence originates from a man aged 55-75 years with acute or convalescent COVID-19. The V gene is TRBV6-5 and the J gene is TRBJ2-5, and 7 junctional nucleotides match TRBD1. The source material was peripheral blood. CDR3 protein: CASSYPGGQETQYF. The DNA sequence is TGTGCCAGCAGTTACCCAGGGGGCCAAGAGACCCAGTACTTC.